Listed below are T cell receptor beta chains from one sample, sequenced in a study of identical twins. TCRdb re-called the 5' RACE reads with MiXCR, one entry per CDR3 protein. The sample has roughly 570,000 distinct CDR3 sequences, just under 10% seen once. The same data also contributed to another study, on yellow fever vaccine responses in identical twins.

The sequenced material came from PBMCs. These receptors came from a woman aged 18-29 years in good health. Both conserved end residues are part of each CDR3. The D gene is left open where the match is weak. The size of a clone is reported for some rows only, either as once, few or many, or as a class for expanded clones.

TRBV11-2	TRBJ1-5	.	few	TGTGCCAGCCACGGGGGCGGCAATCAGCCCCAGCATTTT	CASHGGGNQPQHF
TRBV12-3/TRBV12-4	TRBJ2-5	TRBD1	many	TGTGCCAGCAGCCGACAGGGTTCTCAAGAGACCCAGTACTTC	CASSRQGSQETQYF
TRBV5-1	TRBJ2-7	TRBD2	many	TGCGCCAGCAGCTTGAGCAGGACTAGCGGGGCCTACGAGCAGTACTTC	CASSLSRTSGAYEQYF
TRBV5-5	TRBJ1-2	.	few	TGTGCCAGCAGCTTGTCACAGGCCTACATCTATGGCTACACCTTC	CASSLSQAYIYGYTF
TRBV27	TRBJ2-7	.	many	TGTGCCAGCAGTCGGAACAGGGGAGGGTACGAGCAGTACTTC	CASSRNRGGYEQYF
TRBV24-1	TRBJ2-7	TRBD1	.	TGTGCCACCAGTGATCCACGACAGGGGTTGTACGAGCAGTACTTC	CATSDPRQGLYEQYF
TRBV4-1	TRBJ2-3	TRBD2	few	TGCGCCAGCAGCCAAGAAATCCGCGGGAGGGTTACGCAGTATTTT	CASSQEIRGRVTQYF
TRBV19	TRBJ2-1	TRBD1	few	TGTGCCAGTAGTGGGACAGGGGGCCCCTACAATGAGCAGTTCTTC	CASSGTGGPYNEQFF
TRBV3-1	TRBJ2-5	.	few	TGTGCCAGCAGCCAAAGCCGGATCCAAGAGACCCAGTACTTC	CASSQSRIQETQYF
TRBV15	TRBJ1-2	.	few	TGTGCCACCAGCAGAGAAGCAGGGAAGGGCTACACCTTC	CATSREAGKGYTF
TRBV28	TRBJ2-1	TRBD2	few	TGTGCCAGCAGTTTACCAACAGCGGGAGGCACCTACAATGAGCAGTTCTTC	CASSLPTAGGTYNEQFF